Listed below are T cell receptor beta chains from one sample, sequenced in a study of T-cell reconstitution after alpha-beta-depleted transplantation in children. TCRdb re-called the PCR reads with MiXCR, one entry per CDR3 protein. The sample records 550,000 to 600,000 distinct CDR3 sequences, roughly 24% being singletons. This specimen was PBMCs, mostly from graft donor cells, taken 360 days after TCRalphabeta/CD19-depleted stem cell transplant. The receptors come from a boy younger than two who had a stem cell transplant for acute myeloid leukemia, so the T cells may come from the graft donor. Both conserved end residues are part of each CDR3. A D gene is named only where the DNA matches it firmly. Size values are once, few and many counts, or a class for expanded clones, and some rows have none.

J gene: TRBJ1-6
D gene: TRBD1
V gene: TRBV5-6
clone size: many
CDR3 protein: CASSPDRGRDSPLHF
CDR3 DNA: TGTGCCAGCAGCCCGGACAGGGGACGCGATTCACCCCTCCACTTT

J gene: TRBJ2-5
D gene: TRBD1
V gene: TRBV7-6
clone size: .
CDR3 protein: CASSLDPGGLRGETQYF
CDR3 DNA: TGTGCCAGCAGCTTAGACCCAGGGGGTCTGAGAGGAGAGACCCAGTACTTC

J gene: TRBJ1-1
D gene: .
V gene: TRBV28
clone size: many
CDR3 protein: CASSLPSGFEDTEAFF
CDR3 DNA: TGTGCCAGCAGTTTACCCTCAGGTTTTGAGGACACTGAAGCTTTCTTT

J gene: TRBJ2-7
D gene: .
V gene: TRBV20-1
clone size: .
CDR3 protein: CSASTYRGFYEQYF
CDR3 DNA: TGCAGTGCTAGTACGTATAGGGGCTTCTACGAGCAGTACTTC

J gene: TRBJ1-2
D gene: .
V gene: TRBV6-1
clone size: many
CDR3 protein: CASSQRQETGGYTF
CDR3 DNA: TGTGCCAGCAGTCAAAGACAGGAAACGGGCGGCTACACCTTC

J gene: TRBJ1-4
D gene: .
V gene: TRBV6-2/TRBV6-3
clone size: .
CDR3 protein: CASTRGRGNEKLFF
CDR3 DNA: TGTGCCAGCACACGAGGGAGAGGAAATGAAAAACTGTTTTTT

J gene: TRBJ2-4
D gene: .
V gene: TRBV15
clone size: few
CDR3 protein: CATSRGAEPKNIQYF
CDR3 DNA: TGTGCCACCAGCAGAGGGGCCGAACCCAAAAACATTCAGTACTTC

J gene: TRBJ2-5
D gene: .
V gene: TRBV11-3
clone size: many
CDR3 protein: CASSPGASGEQETQYF
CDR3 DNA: TGTGCCAGCAGCCCAGGGGCTAGCGGAGAACAAGAGACCCAGTACTTC

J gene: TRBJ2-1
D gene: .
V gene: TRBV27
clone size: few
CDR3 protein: CASSRDFSEQFF
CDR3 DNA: TGTGCCAGCTCGAGGGATTTCTCTGAGCAGTTCTTC

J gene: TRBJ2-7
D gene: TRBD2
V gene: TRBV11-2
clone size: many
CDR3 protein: CASSLVPWTSGALGEQYF
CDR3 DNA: TGTGCCAGCAGCTTAGTTCCTTGGACTAGCGGGGCCTTGGGCGAGCAGTACTTC

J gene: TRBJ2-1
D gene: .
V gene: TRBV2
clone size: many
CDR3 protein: CASTGSLVNEQFF
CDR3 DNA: TGTGCCAGCACGGGGTCCCTAGTTAATGAGCAGTTCTTC

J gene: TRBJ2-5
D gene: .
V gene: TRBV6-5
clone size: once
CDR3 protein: CASSYRRVVGDQETQYF
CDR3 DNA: TGTGCCAGCAGTTACAGGAGGGTTGTGGGGGACCAAGAGACCCAGTACTTC

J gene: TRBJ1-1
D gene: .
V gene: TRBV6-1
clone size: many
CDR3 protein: CASSLRLGNTEAFF
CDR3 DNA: TGTGCCAGCAGTCTAAGACTAGGGAACACTGAAGCTTTCTTT

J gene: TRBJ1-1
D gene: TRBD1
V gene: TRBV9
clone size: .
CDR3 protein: CASGSGQVPTEAFF
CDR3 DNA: TGTGCCAGCGGGTCCGGACAGGTCCCCACTGAAGCTTTCTTT

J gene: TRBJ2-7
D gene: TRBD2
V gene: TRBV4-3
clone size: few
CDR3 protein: CASSQDHGSGAARQYF
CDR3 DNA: TGCGCCAGCAGCCAAGATCATGGTAGCGGGGCGGCAAGGCAGTACTTC

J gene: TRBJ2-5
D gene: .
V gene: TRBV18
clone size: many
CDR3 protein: CASSPYHRDGETQYF
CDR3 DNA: TGTGCCAGCTCACCCTATCACAGGGATGGGGAGACCCAGTACTTC

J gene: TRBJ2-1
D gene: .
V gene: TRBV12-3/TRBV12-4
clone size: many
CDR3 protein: CASRGGYPYNEQFF
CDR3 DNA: TGTGCCAGCAGAGGGGGGTACCCCTACAATGAGCAGTTCTTC

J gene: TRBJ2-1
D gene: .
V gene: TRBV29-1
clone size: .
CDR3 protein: CSVQVPYNEQFF
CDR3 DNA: TGCAGCGTTCAGGTTCCCTACAATGAGCAGTTCTTC

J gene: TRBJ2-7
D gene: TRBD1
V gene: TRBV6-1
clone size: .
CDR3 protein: CATQDRGRRYEQYF
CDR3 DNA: TGTGCCACCCAAGACAGGGGGCGGCGGTACGAGCAGTACTTC

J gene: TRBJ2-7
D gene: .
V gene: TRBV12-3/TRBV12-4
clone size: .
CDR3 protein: CASSLGPSDYEQYF
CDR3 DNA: TGTGCCAGCAGTTTGGGGCCCTCAGACTACGAGCAGTACTTC

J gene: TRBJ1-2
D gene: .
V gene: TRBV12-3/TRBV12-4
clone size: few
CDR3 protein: CASSPRASFSYGYTF
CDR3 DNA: TGTGCCAGCAGTCCCCGGGCGTCGTTTAGCTATGGCTACACCTTC

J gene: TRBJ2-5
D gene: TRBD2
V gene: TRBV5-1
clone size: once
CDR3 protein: CASIWGASGGQETQYF
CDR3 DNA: TGCGCCAGCATCTGGGGGGCTAGCGGGGGCCAAGAGACCCAGTACTTC

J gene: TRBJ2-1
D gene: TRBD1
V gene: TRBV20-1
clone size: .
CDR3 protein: CSARGGQGATYNEQFF
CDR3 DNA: TGCAGTGCTAGGGGGGGACAGGGGGCAACGTACAATGAGCAGTTCTTC

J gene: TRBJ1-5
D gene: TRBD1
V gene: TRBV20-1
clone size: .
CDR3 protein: CFAGQGVHQPQHF
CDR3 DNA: TGCTTCGCGGGCCAGGGGGTTCATCAGCCCCAGCATTTT

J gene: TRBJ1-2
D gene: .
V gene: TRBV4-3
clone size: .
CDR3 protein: CASSQAHRDSHGYTF
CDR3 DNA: TGCGCCAGCAGCCAAGCTCACAGGGATTCCCATGGCTACACCTTC

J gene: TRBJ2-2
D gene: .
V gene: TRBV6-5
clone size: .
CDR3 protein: CASSYRSEANTGELFF
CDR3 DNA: TGTGCCAGCAGTTACCGGTCGGAAGCGAACACCGGGGAGCTGTTTTTT

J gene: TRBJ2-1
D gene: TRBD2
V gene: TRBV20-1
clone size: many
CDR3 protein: CSAETSGGVSYNEQFF
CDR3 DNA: TGCAGTGCTGAGACTAGCGGGGGAGTCTCCTACAATGAGCAGTTCTTC

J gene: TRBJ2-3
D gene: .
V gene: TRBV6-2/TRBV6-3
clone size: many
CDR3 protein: CASSPNWDTQYF
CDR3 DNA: TGTGCCAGCAGCCCCAATTGGGATACGCAGTATTTT

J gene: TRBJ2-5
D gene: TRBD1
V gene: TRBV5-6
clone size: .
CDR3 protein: CASSTPGTGIEETQYF
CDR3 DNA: TGTGCCAGCAGCACACCCGGGACAGGGATTGAAGAGACCCAGTACTTC

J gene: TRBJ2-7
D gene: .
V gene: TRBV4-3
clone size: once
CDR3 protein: CASSQEPSLSYEQYF
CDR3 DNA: TGCGCCAGCAGCCAGGAACCCTCTCTCTCCTACGAGCAGTACTTC

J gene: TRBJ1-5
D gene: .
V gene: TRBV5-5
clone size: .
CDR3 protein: CASSLGTTNQPQHF
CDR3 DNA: TGTGCCAGCAGCTTAGGCACTACCAATCAGCCCCAGCATTTT

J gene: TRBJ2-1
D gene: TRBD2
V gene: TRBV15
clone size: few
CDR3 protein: CATSRVGGGSTEQFF
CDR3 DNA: TGTGCCACCAGCAGGGTGGGCGGGGGATCGACAGAGCAGTTCTTC

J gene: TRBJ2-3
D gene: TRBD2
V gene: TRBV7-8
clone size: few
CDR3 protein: CASSSDASSGGGTDTQYF
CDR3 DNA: TGTGCCAGCAGCTCAGACGCGTCTAGCGGGGGGGGCACAGATACGCAGTATTTT

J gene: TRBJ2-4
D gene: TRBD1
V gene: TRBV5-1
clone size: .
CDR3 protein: CASSQRTGGNIQYF
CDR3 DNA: TGCGCCAGCAGCCAAAGGACAGGGGGAAACATTCAGTACTTC

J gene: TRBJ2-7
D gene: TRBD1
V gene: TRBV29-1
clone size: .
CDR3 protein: CSVSDRVGSYEQYF
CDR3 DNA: TGCAGCGTCTCTGACAGGGTTGGCTCCTACGAGCAGTACTTC

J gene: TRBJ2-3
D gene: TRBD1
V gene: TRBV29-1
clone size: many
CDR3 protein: CSVEGTGRQYF
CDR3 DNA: TGCAGCGTTGAGGGGACAGGGAGGCAGTATTTT

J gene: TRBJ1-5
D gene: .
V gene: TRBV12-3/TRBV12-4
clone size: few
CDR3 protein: CASRLRRDQPQHF
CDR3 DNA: TGTGCCAGCAGGCTACGACGAGATCAGCCCCAGCATTTT

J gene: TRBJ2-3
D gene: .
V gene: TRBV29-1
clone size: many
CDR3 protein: CSVRGGNTDTQYF
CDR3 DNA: TGCAGCGTTCGCGGGGGCAACACAGATACGCAGTATTTT

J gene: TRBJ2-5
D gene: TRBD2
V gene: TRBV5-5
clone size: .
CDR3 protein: CASSFLAGVLGETQYF
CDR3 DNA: TGTGCCAGCAGCTTCCTAGCGGGGGTCCTTGGGGAGACCCAGTACTTC

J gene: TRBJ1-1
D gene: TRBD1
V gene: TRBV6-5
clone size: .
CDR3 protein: CASSGGQGRAFF
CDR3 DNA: TGTGCCAGCAGTGGGGGACAGGGACGCGCTTTCTTT

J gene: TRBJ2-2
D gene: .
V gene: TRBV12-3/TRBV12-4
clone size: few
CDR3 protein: CASRTAGADTGELFF
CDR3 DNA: TGTGCCAGCAGAACAGCAGGGGCGGACACCGGGGAGCTGTTTTTT

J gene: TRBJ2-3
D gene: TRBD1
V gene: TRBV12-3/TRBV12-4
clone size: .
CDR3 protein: CASSRDREGSQYF
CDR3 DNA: TGTGCCAGCAGCCGGGACAGGGAGGGTTCGCAGTATTTT

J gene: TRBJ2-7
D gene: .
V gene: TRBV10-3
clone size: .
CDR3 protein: CAISESKRSVTGSEQYF
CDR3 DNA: TGTGCCATCAGTGAATCCAAAAGGTCGGTGACAGGAAGCGAGCAGTACTTC

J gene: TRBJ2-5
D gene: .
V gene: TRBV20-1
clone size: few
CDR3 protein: CSARDLFCGAVETQYF
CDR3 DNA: TGCAGTGCTAGAGATCTTTTTTGCGGGGCGGTAGAGACCCAGTACTTC

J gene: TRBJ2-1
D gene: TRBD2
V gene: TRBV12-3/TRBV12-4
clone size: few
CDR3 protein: CASSLLASLRSEQFF
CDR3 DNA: TGTGCCAGCAGTCTACTAGCGTCCCTTCGGTCAGAGCAGTTCTTC